This T cell receptor beta chain is from a study of memory CD4+ T cells and cytomegalovirus serostatus. The sort gate was single viable CD3+CD4+CD8-CD45RO+ cells for memory CD4+ T cells. Positive selection with CD4 microbeads enriched total CD4+ T cells. Repertoires were generated with immunoSEQ multiplex PCR, while TCRdb's copy carries only in-frame clones and drops some. The table has tens of thousands of clones, about 78% seen once; the top ten hold roughly 0.8%. V was trimmed by 4 bases and J by 4 bases, leaving 15 bases between them. The CDR3 length is 15 residues. CDR1 is SGDLS and CDR2 is YYNGEE in the germline V gene.

The rearrangement links TRBV9 to TRBJ2-1; D is perhaps TRBD1 or TRBD2 (5 bases each). Specimen: memory CD4+ T cells from blood. The TCR was taken from an adult in good health and CMV-seronegative. Written as DNA, the CDR3 is TGTGCCAGCAGCCCACACGGGACCTCGTACAATGAGCAGTTCTTC. It yields the protein CASSPHGTSYNEQFF.